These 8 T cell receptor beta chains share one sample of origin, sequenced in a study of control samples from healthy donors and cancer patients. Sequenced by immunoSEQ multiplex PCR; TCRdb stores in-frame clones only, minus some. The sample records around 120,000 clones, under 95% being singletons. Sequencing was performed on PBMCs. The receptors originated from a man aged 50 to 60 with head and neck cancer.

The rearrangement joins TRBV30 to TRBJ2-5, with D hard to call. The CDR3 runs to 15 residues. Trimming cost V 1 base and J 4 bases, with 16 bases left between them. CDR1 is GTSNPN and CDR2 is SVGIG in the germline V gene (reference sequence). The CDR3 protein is CAWSAPYNGRETQYF. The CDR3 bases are TGTGCCTGGAGTGCCCCATACAACGGTCGAGAGACCCAGTACTTC.

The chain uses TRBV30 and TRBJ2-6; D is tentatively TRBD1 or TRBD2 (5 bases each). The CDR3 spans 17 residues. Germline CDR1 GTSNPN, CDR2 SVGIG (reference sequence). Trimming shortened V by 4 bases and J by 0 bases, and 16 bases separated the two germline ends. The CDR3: CAWNRGSSYSGANVLTF. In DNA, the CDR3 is TGTGCCTGGAACCGGGGCAGCTCTTACTCTGGGGCCAACGTCCTGACTTTC.

The CDR3 DNA reads as TGTGCCAGCACCCGGGGGGGGGCCTACAATGAGCAGTTCTTC. Its protein is CASTRGGAYNEQFF. This rearrangement joins TRBV9 to TRBJ2-1; 8 bases match TRBD2. Germline trimming cut 6 bases from V and 2 bases from J; bases unmatched to any gene: 4. Germline loops: CDR1 SGDLS, CDR2 YYNGEE. This CDR3 spans 14 amino acids.

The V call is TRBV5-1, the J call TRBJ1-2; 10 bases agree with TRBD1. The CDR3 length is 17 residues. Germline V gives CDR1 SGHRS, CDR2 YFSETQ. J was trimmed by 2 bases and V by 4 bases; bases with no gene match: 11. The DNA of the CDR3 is TGCGCCAGCAGCCCATGGACAGGGGGAAAGGTGAACTATGGCTACACCTTC. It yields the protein CASSPWTGGKVNYGYTF.

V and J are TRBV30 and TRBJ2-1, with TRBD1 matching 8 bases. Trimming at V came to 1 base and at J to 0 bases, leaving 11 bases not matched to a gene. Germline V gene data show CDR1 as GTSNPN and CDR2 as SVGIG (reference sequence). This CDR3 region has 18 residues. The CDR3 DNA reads TGTGCCTGGAGTGCATTCTTCGACAGGGGCATCTCCTACAATGAGCAGTTCTTC. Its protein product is CAWSAFFDRGISYNEQFF.

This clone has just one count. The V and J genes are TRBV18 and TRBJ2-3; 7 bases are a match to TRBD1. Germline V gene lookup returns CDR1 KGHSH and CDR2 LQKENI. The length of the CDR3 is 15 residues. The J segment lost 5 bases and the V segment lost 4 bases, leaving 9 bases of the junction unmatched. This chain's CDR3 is CASSRRQGSGDTQYF. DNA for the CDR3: TGTGCCAGCTCACGCAGACAGGGATCGGGAGATACGCAGTATTTT.

The CDR3 coding sequence is TGTGCCAGCAGCGCCGGGACAGGGGGCTCCAATGAGCAGTTCTTC. Translated, it gives CASSAGTGGSNEQFF. V usage is TRBV9 and J usage is TRBJ2-1; 12 bases fit TRBD1. The CDR3 totals 15 residues. J gave up 6 bases and V 3 bases, and 4 bases lay outside the gene matches. The germline V gene encodes CDR1 SGDLS and CDR2 YYNGEE.

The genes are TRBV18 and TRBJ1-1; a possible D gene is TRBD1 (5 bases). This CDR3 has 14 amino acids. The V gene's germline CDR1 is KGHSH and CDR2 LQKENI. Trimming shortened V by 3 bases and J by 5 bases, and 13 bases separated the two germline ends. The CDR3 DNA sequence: TGTGCCAGCTCACCGGGGCAGGCGAGAACTGAAGCTTTCTTT. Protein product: CASSPGQARTEAFF.